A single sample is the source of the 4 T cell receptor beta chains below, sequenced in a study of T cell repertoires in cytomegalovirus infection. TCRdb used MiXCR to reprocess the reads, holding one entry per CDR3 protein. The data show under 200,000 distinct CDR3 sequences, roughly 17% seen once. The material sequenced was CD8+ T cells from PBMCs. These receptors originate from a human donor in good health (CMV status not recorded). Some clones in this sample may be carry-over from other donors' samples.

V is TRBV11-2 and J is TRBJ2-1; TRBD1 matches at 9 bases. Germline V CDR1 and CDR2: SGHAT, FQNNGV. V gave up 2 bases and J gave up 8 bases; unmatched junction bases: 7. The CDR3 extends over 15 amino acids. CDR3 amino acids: CASSLPDRGIDEQFF. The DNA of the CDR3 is TGTGCCAGCAGCTTACCAGACAGGGGGATCGATGAGCAGTTCTTC.

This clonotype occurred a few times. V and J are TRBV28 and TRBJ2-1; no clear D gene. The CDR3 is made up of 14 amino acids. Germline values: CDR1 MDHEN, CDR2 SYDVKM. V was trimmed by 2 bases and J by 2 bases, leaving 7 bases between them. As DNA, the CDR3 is TGTGCCAGCAGTTTAACCCTAGCCTACAATGAGCAGTTCTTC. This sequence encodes CASSLTLAYNEQFF.

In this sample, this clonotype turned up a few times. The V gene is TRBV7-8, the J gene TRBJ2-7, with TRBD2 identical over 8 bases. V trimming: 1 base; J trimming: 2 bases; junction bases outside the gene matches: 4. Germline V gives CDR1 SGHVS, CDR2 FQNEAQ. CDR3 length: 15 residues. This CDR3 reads CASSLELAVTYEQYF. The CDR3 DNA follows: TGTGCCAGCAGCTTAGAACTAGCGGTAACCTACGAGCAGTACTTC.

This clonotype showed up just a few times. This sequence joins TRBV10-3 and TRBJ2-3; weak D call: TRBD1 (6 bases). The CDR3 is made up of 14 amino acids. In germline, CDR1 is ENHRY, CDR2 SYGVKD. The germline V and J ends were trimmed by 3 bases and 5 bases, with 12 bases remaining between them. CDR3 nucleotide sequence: TGTGCCATCAGTGAACAGGGTCCGCAAGATACGCAGTATTTT. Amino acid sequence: CAISEQGPQDTQYF.